Listed here are 19 T cell receptor beta chains from one sample, sequenced in a study of spatial heterogeneity in lung cancer. Indicated time point: sample taken at primary tumor resection. The input material, whole RNA from tumor, nontumor lung or frozen PBMC, was sequenced unsorted. TCRdb itself ran the 5' RACE reads through MiXCR, one entry per CDR3 protein. The sample holds about 39,000 distinct CDR3 sequences, around 5.8% seen once. The source material was PBMCs, sampled at surgery. The source is a male donor with early-stage non-small cell lung cancer.

The chain uses TRBV5-1 and TRBJ1-4; the D is unclear. This CDR3 is 16 amino acids long. V lost 4 bases, J lost 14 bases, and 27 bases lay in between. Germline V CDR1 and CDR2: SGHRS, YFSETQ. CDR3 protein: CASSPLGGGSPNGLFF. CDR3 bases: TGCGCCAGCAGCCCGCTTGGAGGTGGCAGCCCCAATGGGCTGTTTTTT.

In this sample, this clonotype turned up many times. The chain couples TRBV6-2 or TRBV6-3 to TRBJ2-7; D call uncertain. V lost 6 bases and J 3 bases, leaving 9 bases between the germline ends. The CDR3 extends over 12 amino acids. Per germline, CDR1 MNHEY and CDR2 SVGEGT. The CDR3 sequence: CASSSRNYEQYF. The CDR3, as DNA: TGTGCCAGCAGCTCTCGAAACTACGAGCAGTACTTC.

V usage is TRBV12-3 or TRBV12-4 and J usage is TRBJ2-2, with 9 bases aligning to TRBD2. The V and J ends lost 5 bases and 5 bases, in that order; junction bases with no gene match: 12. The CDR3 totals 17 residues. Here the CDR3 reads CASSPLFAGGQTGELFF. The CDR3 region has the DNA TGTGCCAGCAGTCCCCTGTTTGCGGGGGGGCAGACCGGGGAGCTGTTTTTT.

This clonotype was found a few times. The V and J genes are TRBV6-5 and TRBJ2-7, with D maybe TRBD2 (5 bases). The length of the CDR3 is 15 residues. The germline V gene encodes CDR1 MNHEY and CDR2 SVGAGI. Trimming left V 4 bases short and J 1 base short, with 14 bases between. Written as DNA, the CDR3 is TGTGCCAGCAGTTCCCCCGGGGAGATATCCTACGAGCAGTACTTC. It yields the protein CASSSPGEISYEQYF.

The table lists this clonotype with many counts. The V gene is TRBV28, the J gene TRBJ1-1, with a tentative D call TRBD1 (6 bases). This CDR3 region has 13 residues. Germline CDR1 reads MDHEN; CDR2 reads SYDVKM. V gave up 2 bases and J gave up 7 bases, with 11 bases separating them. Here the CDR3 reads CASSLGARGEAFF. The CDR3 region has the DNA TGTGCCAGCAGTTTAGGGGCCAGGGGTGAAGCTTTCTTT.

This clonotype was counted many times. The rearrangement joins TRBV20-1 to TRBJ2-5, with TRBD1 matching 7 bases. V was clipped by 6 bases and J by 4 bases; unmatched bases: 11. Per germline, CDR1 DFQATT and CDR2 SNEGSKA (reference sequence). There are 14 residues in the CDR3. CDR3 nucleotide sequence: TGCAGTGCCCCCCCCAGGGGGATTCCAGAGACCCAGTACTTC. Amino acid sequence: CSAPPRGIPETQYF.

The genes are TRBV6-2 or TRBV6-3 and TRBJ2-1, with 10 bases lining up with TRBD1. V lost 2 bases and J lost 6; bases outside the gene matches: 4. The CDR3 sequence is 15 residues long. Germline V gene data show CDR1 as MNHEY and CDR2 as SVGEGT. For the CDR3, the DNA is TGTGCCAGCAGTTACGGGACAGGGGCGATCAATGAGCAGTTCTTC. It specifies CASSYGTGAINEQFF.

This clonotype has at least ten counts. J is TRBJ1-5 and V is TRBV20-1; D is possibly TRBD1 (6 bases). This CDR3 has 18 amino acids. Trimming stripped 0 bases from V and 0 bases from J, with 18 bases between. CDR1 and CDR2 (germline): DFQATT, SNEGSKA (reference sequence). As DNA, the CDR3 is TGCAGTGCTAGAGATGGACAGCGAGAACGATATAGCAATCAGCCCCAGCATTTT. Translation: CSARDGQRERYSNQPQHF.

This clonotype was seen repeatedly, ten times or more. The V and J genes are TRBV6-5 and TRBJ1-1; tentatively, D is TRBD1 (5 bases). Looked up from germline, CDR1 is MNHEY and CDR2 is SVGAGI. Trimming removed 2 bases from V and 5 bases from J, with 9 bases in between. CDR3 length equals 13 residues. The CDR3 region is CASSYGALTEAFF. CDR3 nucleotide sequence: TGTGCCAGCAGTTACGGGGCTCTAACTGAAGCTTTCTTT.

V gene TRBV7-9 combines with J gene TRBJ1-1; perhaps TRBD1 as D (5 bases). With 0 bases removed from V and 3 bases from J, the gap between germline ends came to 5 bases. This CDR3 spans 13 amino acids. CDR1 and CDR2 from the germline V gene are SEHNR and FQNEAQ (reference sequence). DNA of the CDR3: TGTGCCAGCAGCTTAGCAGGGGACACTGAAGCTTTCTTT. As protein: CASSLAGDTEAFF. Based on the CDR3 plus reference TRBV7-9 and TRBJ1-1, the full variable domain is DTGVSQNPRHKITKRGQNVTFRCDPISEHNRLYWYRQTLGQGPEFLTYFQNEAQLEKSRLLSDRFSAERPKGSFSTLEIQRTEQGDSAMYLCASSLAGDTEAFFGQGTRLTVV.

This clonotype was seen ten or more times. V gene TRBV19 combines with J gene TRBJ1-5; possibly TRBD1 for D (5 bases). From germline, CDR1 is LNHDA and CDR2 SQIVND (reference sequence). The CDR3 is 13 residues long. CDR3 bases: TGTGCTACAGGACTCTATAGCAATCAGCCCCAGCATTTT. This sequence encodes CATGLYSNQPQHF. Filled out from reference TRBV19 and TRBJ1-5, the complete variable domain reads DGGITQSPKYLFRKEGQNVTLSCEQNLNHDAMYWYRQDPGQGLRLIYYSQIVNDFQKGDIAEGYSVSREKKESFPLTVTSAQKNPTAFYLCATGLYSNQPQHFGDGTRLSIL.

This clonotype showed up many times. V is TRBV7-2 and J is TRBJ1-2; a possible D gene is TRBD1 (5 bases). CDR1 and CDR2 from the germline V gene are SGHTA and FQGNSA. The CDR3 totals 14 residues. The V gene lost 1 base and the J gene lost 6 bases, with 12 bases spanning the gap. CDR3 in amino acids: CASSLVWGKDGYTF. DNA for the CDR3: TGTGCCAGCAGCTTAGTCTGGGGGAAGGATGGCTACACCTTC.

In this sample, this clonotype turned up many times. The rearrangement uses TRBV12-3 or TRBV12-4 and TRBJ1-6; D ambiguous. The length of the CDR3 is 15 residues. Trimming took 2 bases from V and 10 from J, leaving 15 bases between them. This chain's CDR3 is CASSLNPQVHSPLHF. The DNA of the CDR3 is TGTGCCAGCAGTTTAAACCCGCAGGTCCACTCACCCCTCCACTTT.

This clonotype was seen many times. The rearrangement uses TRBV29-1 and TRBJ2-1; D might be TRBD1 or TRBD2, each matching 6 bases. The CDR3 covers 13 residues. CDR1 is SQVTM, CDR2 ANQGSEA, per germline. The V and J ends lost 8 bases and 6 bases respectively, with 17 bases between them. The CDR3 nucleotides read TGCAGCCTCCACCGGGGGCGAGGCAATGAGCAGTTCTTC. It encodes CSLHRGRGNEQFF.

There are many counts of this clonotype. The chain uses TRBV7-2 and TRBJ1-2; TRBD1 might be the D (5 bases). The CDR3 contains 13 residues. Germline V gene data show CDR1 as SGHTA and CDR2 as FQGNSA. V lost 5 bases and J lost 3, with 10 bases in between. The CDR3 DNA sequence: TGTGCCAGCAGCCGCGACAGCTACTATGGCTACACCTTC. This codes for CASSRDSYYGYTF.

This clonotype was picked up a small number of times. The CDR3 spells CASSHSGGHSNQPQHF. The CDR3 nucleotides read TGTGCCAGCAGTCATTCAGGGGGCCATAGCAATCAGCCCCAGCATTTT. The chain combines TRBV28 with TRBJ1-5, with 8 bases identical to TRBD1. Germline V CDR1 and CDR2: MDHEN, SYDVKM. V was clipped by 5 bases and J by 0 bases; unmatched bases: 6. This CDR3 has 16 amino acids.

J is TRBJ2-7 and V is TRBV28; unclear D gene. Trimming shortened V by 2 bases and J by 2 bases, and 16 bases separated the two germline ends. This CDR3 contains 16 residues. CDR1 and CDR2 from the germline V gene are MDHEN and SYDVKM. The CDR3 DNA is TGTGCCAGCAGTTTAAAGTCCCTAGTCTCCACCTACGAGCAGTACTTC. It translates to CASSLKSLVSTYEQYF.

The table lists this clonotype with many counts. V usage is TRBV5-1 and J usage is TRBJ2-7; D is unresolved. The CDR3 runs to 14 residues. V lost 2 bases, J lost 5 bases, and 14 bases lay in between. CDR1 and CDR2 from the germline V gene are SGHRS and YFSETQ. The CDR3 region has the DNA TGCGCCAGCAGCTTAGACCACATAGAAAACGAGCAGTACTTC. It is translated as CASSLDHIENEQYF.

There are many counts of this clonotype. V and J are TRBV3-1 and TRBJ1-1, with D maybe TRBD1 (5 bases). This CDR3 is built from 13 residues. Trimming took off 2 bases at V and 5 bases at J, with 9 bases between the two ends. Germline CDR1 is LGHDT and CDR2 is YNNKEL (reference sequence). The CDR3 protein is CASSQPGGTEAFF. The CDR3 DNA follows: TGTGCCAGCAGCCAACCGGGGGGGACTGAAGCTTTCTTT.